This T cell receptor (beta chain) was observed in a study of cytomegalovirus exposure and HLA in healthy donors. A note on this clone: Its antigen is not identified.

This CDR3 contains 20 residues. Trimming took 5 bases from V and 3 from J, leaving 31 bases between them. Germline CDR1 is LNHDA and CDR2 is SQIVND (reference sequence). PCR was performed using 60 Vbeta and 13 Jbeta primers. Repertoires were generated with immunoSEQ multiplex PCR, while TCRdb's copy carries only in-frame clones and drops some. Among some 140,000 clones, roughly three quarters were seen once, and the ten largest hold approximately 2%. Nominal health characterized the donors when sampled, though unrecorded immune exposures were likely. Points from the study as a whole: Most TCRs appeared rarely, but some public TCRs recurred in many donors. Researchers reported in a later analysis that common viral pathogens appeared linked to several top clusters.

V and J are TRBV19 and TRBJ1-1; weak D call: TRBD1 (5 bases). The clonotype originates from a man in his thirties or forties in good health and CMV-seronegative. The sequencing input was PBMCs. CDR3 coding DNA: TGTGCCAGTAGTTCGGGACTCAAGGGACCATATCCCCGGAAGGACACTGAAGCTTTCTTT. Encoded protein: CASSSGLKGPYPRKDTEAFF.